These 8 T cell receptor beta chains came from one sample sequenced in a study of T cell repertoires in cytomegalovirus infection. TCRdb redid the calling of the reads with MiXCR, one entry per CDR3 protein. The sample gives 650,000 to 900,000 distinct CDR3 sequences, roughly 28% of which show up once; less than 15% is in the top ten. No antigens are known for them. The material sequenced was cultured CD8+ T cells from PBMCs, taken from culture after CMV antigen stimulation. The source is a human donor in good health (CMV status not recorded). Some clones in this sample may be carry-over from other donors' samples.

This clonotype was seen at least ten times. The chain employs TRBV27 and TRBJ2-3; D uncertain. This CDR3 region has 12 residues. V gave up 6 bases and J gave up 6 bases, with 10 bases separating them. Germline CDR1 is MNHEY and CDR2 is SMNVEV (reference sequence). CDR3 residues: CASSLRRDTQYF. The CDR3 DNA follows: TGTGCCAGCAGCTTACGCCGGGATACGCAGTATTTT.

This chain joins TRBV7-6 and TRBJ2-2; possibly TRBD1 for D (6 bases). The V gene lost 5 bases and the J gene lost 5 bases, with 15 bases spanning the gap. This CDR3 has 15 residues. The germline V gene has CDR1 SGHVS and CDR2 FNYEAQ. The CDR3 DNA sequence: TGTGCCAGCAGCCCCTCCCCCGGGACAACCGGGGAGCTGTTTTTT. Residues: CASSPSPGTTGELFF.

This clonotype was detected only a few times. The chain carries TRBV7-8 and TRBJ2-2; D ambiguous. V lost 10 bases and J 2 bases, leaving 11 bases between the germline ends. This CDR3 has 13 residues. CDR1 and CDR2 from the germline V gene are SGHVS and FQNEAQ. CDR3 amino acids: CAIYAENTGELFF. The DNA of the CDR3 is TGTGCCATCTACGCAGAAAACACCGGGGAGCTGTTTTTT.

The genes are TRBV6-5 and TRBJ2-1; TRBD2 matches at 11 bases. V shed 0 bases, J shed 9 bases, and the junction held 4 bases outside the gene matches. Looked up from germline, CDR1 is MNHEY and CDR2 is SVGAGI. The CDR3 contains 15 residues. CDR3 residues: CASSYSSGGAREQFF. DNA for the CDR3: TGTGCCAGCAGTTACTCTAGCGGGGGGGCCCGTGAGCAGTTCTTC.

This chain uses TRBV7-9 with TRBJ2-1, with TRBD2 identical over 13 bases. This CDR3 is 18 amino acids long. V was clipped by 5 bases and J by 8 bases; unmatched bases: 15. CDR1 is SEHNR and CDR2 is FQNEAQ in the germline V gene (reference sequence). In nucleotides, the CDR3 is TGTGCCAGCAGCCCACCCAAGGGAACTAGCGGGGGGGGGGATGAGCAGTTCTTC. Its translation is CASSPPKGTSGGGDEQFF.

The genes are TRBV6-1 and TRBJ1-1; D gene unclear. This CDR3 spans 12 amino acids. Germline values: CDR1 MNHNS, CDR2 SASEGT. Deletions cut 8 bases from V and 0 bases from J, with 7 bases between. For the CDR3, the DNA is TGTGCCAGCGAGCCGTTGAACACTGAAGCTTTCTTT. Residues: CASEPLNTEAFF.

The gene calls are TRBV12-5 and TRBJ2-5, with D possibly being TRBD1 (6 bases). The V gene's germline CDR1 is LGHNT and CDR2 FRNRAP. The CDR3 extends over 14 amino acids. Trimming pared 5 bases from V and 5 bases from J, leaving 15 bases between. This CDR3 reads CASGPDRFEETQYF. As DNA, the CDR3 is TGTGCTAGTGGTCCCGACAGGTTCGAGGAGACCCAGTACTTC.

The rearrangement links TRBV27 to TRBJ2-7; TRBD1 is a possible D gene (6 bases). V was shortened by 7 bases and J by 0 bases, with 16 bases between the two germline ends. This CDR3 comprises 15 residues. Looked up from germline, CDR1 is MNHEY and CDR2 is SMNVEV (reference sequence). The CDR3 is CASNLAGASSYEQYF. In nucleotides, the CDR3 is TGTGCCAGCAACCTCGCAGGGGCAAGCTCCTACGAGCAGTACTTC.